Listed here are 13 T cell receptor beta chains from one sample, sequenced in a study of blood T cell repertoires in COVID-19. Measured with immunoSEQ multiplex PCR; TCRdb has only the in-frame clones, and not every one. The sample has about 74,000 clones, about 84% seen once. Sequencing was done on a sample of peripheral blood. All receptors derive from a human donor in a cohort sampled during active COVID-19.

This chain uses TRBV11-2 with TRBJ1-2; D possibly corresponds to TRBD1 (5 bases). Trimming removed 6 bases from V and 8 bases from J, with 28 bases in between. This CDR3 region has 17 residues. Germline loops: CDR1 SGHAT, CDR2 FQNNGV. In DNA, the CDR3 is TGTGCCAGCAGTTCGAAACAGCTGGACAAAGCCTGGACGGGCTACACCTTC. Protein sequence: CASSSKQLDKAWTGYTF.

The gene calls are TRBV19 and TRBJ1-5; 7 bases map to TRBD1. The CDR3 loop spans 17 amino acids. The junction had 10 bases not matched to a gene; V was cut back by 3 bases and J by 2 bases. Germline CDR1 reads LNHDA; CDR2 reads SQIVND (reference sequence). CDR3 nucleotide sequence: TGTGCCAGTAGTATTCCTCCGACAGGGACGGGCAATCAGCCCCAGCATTTT. Amino acid sequence: CASSIPPTGTGNQPQHF. Together with reference TRBV19 and TRBJ1-5, the CDR3 gives the full variable domain: DGGITQSPKYLFRKEGQNVTLSCEQNLNHDAMYWYRQDPGQGLRLIYYSQIVNDFQKGDIAEGYSVSREKKESFPLTVTSAQKNPTAFYLCASSIPPTGTGNQPQHFGDGTRLSIL.

V usage is TRBV9 and J usage is TRBJ2-3; a weak D match, TRBD2 (6 bases). The V gene's germline CDR1 is SGDLS and CDR2 YYNGEE. Trimming took off 0 bases at V and 2 bases at J, with 13 bases between the two ends. This CDR3 has 16 residues. The CDR3 protein is CASSVVGSGYTDTQYF. The CDR3 region has the DNA TGTGCCAGCAGCGTAGTCGGTAGCGGATACACAGATACGCAGTATTTT.

V and J are TRBV7-3 and TRBJ2-3, with 7 bases matching TRBD2. J was trimmed by 1 base and V by 4 bases; bases with no gene match: 2. Germline loops: CDR1 SGHTA, CDR2 FQGTGA. The CDR3 runs to 14 residues. CDR3 nucleotide sequence: TGTGCCAGCAGCTCCCGGGGGGGCACAGATACGCAGTATTTT. Translating gives CASSSRGGTDTQYF.

The V and J genes are TRBV3-1 (or the pseudogene TRBV3-2) and TRBJ2-1, with 7 nucleotides matching TRBD2. From germline, CDR1 is LGHDT and CDR2 YNNKEL (reference sequence). V dropped 2 bases and J dropped 12; count of bases not matched to a gene: 4. The CDR3 has 12 residues. This chain's CDR3 is CASSQTTGGQFF. The CDR3 DNA reads TGTGCCAGCAGCCAAACGACGGGGGGGCAGTTCTTC.

This clone was seen a few times. J is TRBJ1-1 and V is TRBV9, with D maybe TRBD1 (5 bases). CDR3 length: 13 residues. V was clipped by 1 base and J by 6 bases, with 10 bases between them. CDR1 and CDR2 from the germline V gene are SGDLS and YYNGEE. In nucleotides, the CDR3 is TGTGCCAGCAGCGTACAGGGAGGACCTGAAGCTTTCTTT. This sequence encodes CASSVQGGPEAFF.

V usage is TRBV18 and J usage is TRBJ2-7; D is possibly TRBD1 (6 bases). Trimming removed 3 bases from V and 3 bases from J, with 9 bases in between. From germline, CDR1 is KGHSH and CDR2 LQKENI. The CDR3 covers 13 residues. Written as DNA, the CDR3 is TGTGCCAGCTCACCTACAGGGAACTACGAGCAGTACTTC. It yields the protein CASSPTGNYEQYF.

The chain is built from TRBV6-5 and TRBJ2-2, with 9 bases aligning to TRBD1. With V trimmed by 11 bases and J by 5 bases, 9 bases remained unmatched. Germline CDR1 is MNHEY and CDR2 is SVGAGI. The CDR3 has 14 residues. The CDR3 here is CAGTGQGRTGELFF. The CDR3 nucleotides are TGTGCCGGCACCGGACAGGGGAGGACCGGGGAGCTGTTTTTT.

The J gene is TRBJ2-3, the V gene TRBV3-1 (or the pseudogene TRBV3-2); D unresolved. Germline V gene data show CDR1 as LGHDT and CDR2 as YNNKEL (reference sequence). The V gene lost 0 bases and the J gene lost 8 bases, with 9 bases spanning the gap. The CDR3 covers 13 residues. CDR3 DNA sequence: TGTGCCAGCAGCCAAGAGGCCAGCGCTACGCAGTATTTT. Its protein product is CASSQEASATQYF.

The chain carries TRBV7-8 and TRBJ2-1; 13 nucleotides match TRBD2. The CDR3 length is 16 residues. V was clipped by 3 bases and J by 6 bases; unmatched bases: 5. The germline gives CDR1 SGHVS, CDR2 FQNEAQ. CDR3 sequence: CASSLQTSGGSNEQFF. The DNA of the CDR3 is TGTGCCAGCAGCTTGCAGACTAGCGGGGGGAGCAATGAGCAGTTCTTC.

A few counts support this clone. The V and J genes are TRBV7-3 and TRBJ2-7, with D possibly matching TRBD1 (5 bases). Germline CDR1 is SGHTA and CDR2 is FQGTGA. This CDR3 has 15 residues. V shed 2 bases and J shed 6 bases, with 17 bases lying between them. The CDR3 DNA reads TGTGCCAGCAGCTTATTATCCAGGGTGAGTGGCGAGCAGTACTTC. Protein sequence: CASSLLSRVSGEQYF.

V and J are TRBV7-7 and TRBJ2-1, with 8 bases that match TRBD2. CDR1 and CDR2 (germline): SSHAT, FNYEAQ (reference sequence). The CDR3 extends over 14 amino acids. Trimming took 7 bases from V and 5 from J; bases not matched to a gene: 7. CDR3 amino acids: CASKSELADNEQFF. The CDR3, as DNA: TGTGCCAGCAAGTCGGAACTAGCGGACAATGAGCAGTTCTTC.

This chain connects TRBV5-5 to TRBJ1-2; D not certain. The V gene's germline CDR1 is SGHKS and CDR2 YYEKEE (reference sequence). The V gene lost 0 bases and the J gene lost 7 bases, with 7 bases spanning the gap. This CDR3 comprises 12 residues. CDR3 amino acids: CASSLDSPGYTF. As DNA, the CDR3 is TGTGCCAGCAGCTTGGACAGTCCTGGCTACACCTTC.